The rows below give T cell receptor beta chains drawn from one sample of a study of control samples from healthy donors and cancer patients. TCRdb's table, derived via immunoSEQ multiplex PCR, lists solely in-frame clones and lacks some. This table holds roughly 63,000 clones, 90% found once. The material sequenced was PBMCs. These receptors were collected from a man aged 55 to 70 with colorectal cancer. Both conserved end residues are part of each CDR3. A D gene is named only where the DNA matches it firmly. Clone size is given for some rows only: seen once, a few or many times, or a class if the clone is expanded.

v_call	j_call	clone_size	d_call	cdr3_nt	cdr3_aa
TRBV2	TRBJ1-5	.	.	TGTGCCAGCAGTGAGCAGGGGAAAAATCAGCCCCAGCATTTT	CASSEQGKNQPQHF
TRBV28	TRBJ2-7	.	TRBD1	TGTGCCAGCAGTTATGACAGGGGCCGACTTACGGGGCAGTACTTC	CASSYDRGRLTGQYF
TRBV7-3	TRBJ2-2	.	TRBD2	TGTGCCAGCAGCTTCCAGAGCGGGGGGTCTGGGGAGCTGTTTTTT	CASSFQSGGSGELFF
TRBV18	TRBJ1-3	.	.	TGTGCCAGCTCACTACAGGGACCGACCTCTGGAAACACCATATATTTT	CASSLQGPTSGNTIYF
TRBV12-3/TRBV12-4	TRBJ1-1	.	.	TGTGCCAGCAGTCGGCGGGAAAACACTGAAGCTTTCTTT	CASSRRENTEAFF
TRBV6-8	TRBJ1-2	.	.	TGTGCCAGCAGCCTCGGTAGGTCCGCGGGCTACACCTTC	CASSLGRSAGYTF
TRBV6-6	TRBJ2-2	.	.	TGTGCCAGCAGTATTTTATCGGTAGAGTACACCGGGGAGCTGTTTTTT	CASSILSVEYTGELFF
TRBV5-1	TRBJ2-7	.	.	TGCGCCAGCAGCGAACTGGGAGTGATATACGAGCAGTACTTC	CASSELGVIYEQYF
TRBV6-2/TRBV6-3	TRBJ1-1	.	.	TGTGCCAGCAGTTACGTCCGGAGAACACCCGAAGCTTTCTTT	CASSYVRRTPEAFF
TRBV4-2	TRBJ2-5	.	.	TGTGCCAGCAGCCAAGGAAGGGGATTTCAAGAGACCCAGTACTTC	CASSQGRGFQETQYF
TRBV7-2	TRBJ1-1	.	.	TGTGCCGAGCCGGGGGGCGACACTGAAGCTTTCTTT	CAEPGGDTEAFF
TRBV28	TRBJ2-7	once	.	TGTGCCAGCGGGGGAGGACAGGCGAACACCTACGAGCAGTACTTC	CASGGGQANTYEQYF
TRBV7-2	TRBJ1-1	.	.	TGTGCCAGCAGCTTAGCCTCGGGGGTGGACACTGAAGCTTTCTTT	CASSLASGVDTEAFF
TRBV18	TRBJ2-7	once	.	TGTGCCAGCTCACCAGATTTAAGCAGCCCTGGCTCCGAGCAGTACTTC	CASSPDLSSPGSEQYF
TRBV24-1	TRBJ2-3	.	TRBD2	TGTGCCACCAGCAGTGGACTAGCGGGGGGGCAAATAACGCAGTATTTT	CATSSGLAGGQITQYF
TRBV6-5	TRBJ2-7	.	TRBD1	TGTGCCAGCACCCCAACAGGGGTCGAGCAGTACTTC	CASTPTGVEQYF
TRBV6-5	TRBJ1-1	.	.	TGTGCCAGCACCCGAGTGGTGAACACTGAAGCTTTCTTT	CASTRVVNTEAFF
TRBV12-5	TRBJ2-3	.	.	TGTGCTAGTGGCTTCCGGGACCAAGATTTCACAGATACGCAGTATTTT	CASGFRDQDFTDTQYF
TRBV28	TRBJ1-2	.	.	TGTGCCAGCAGCCCGGGGACTAACTATGGCTACACCTTC	CASSPGTNYGYTF